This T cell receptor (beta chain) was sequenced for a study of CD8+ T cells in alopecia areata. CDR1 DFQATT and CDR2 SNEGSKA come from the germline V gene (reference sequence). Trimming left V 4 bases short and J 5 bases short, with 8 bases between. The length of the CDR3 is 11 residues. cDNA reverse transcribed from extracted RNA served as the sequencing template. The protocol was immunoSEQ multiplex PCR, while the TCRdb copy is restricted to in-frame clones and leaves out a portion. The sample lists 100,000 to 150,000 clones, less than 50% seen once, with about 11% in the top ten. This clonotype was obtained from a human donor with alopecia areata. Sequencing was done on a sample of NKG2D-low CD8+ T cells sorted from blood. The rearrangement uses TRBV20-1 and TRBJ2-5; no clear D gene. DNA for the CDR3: TGCAGTGCTAAAGTGCGGGAGACCCAGTACTTC. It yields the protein CSAKVRETQYF.